The clone carrying this T cell receptor (beta chain) has a count of ten or more. The data were obtained in a study of molecular identifiers for immune sequencing clone quantification. TCRdb called the PCR reads again in MiXCR, with one record for every CDR3 protein. Among over 600,000 distinct CDR3 sequences, just under 20% were seen once, and the ten largest hold roughly 0.83%. Naive CD8 T cells were sorted, and the gate applied was CD8+CD4-CCR7+CD45RA+. Sequencing was done on a sample of naive CD8+ T cells from blood, with Jurkat cell RNA spiked in. Regarding subset: FACS-sorted CD8+CD4-CCR7+CD45RA+ naive T cells. This clonotype originated in a human donor in good health. Some libraries in this study had Jurkat cell RNA spiked in.

The DNA for the CDR3 is TGTGCCAGCAGTCCTACCGGGTCCCACACAGATACGCAGTATTTT. Amino acids: CASSPTGSHTDTQYF. The chain is built from TRBV6-5 and TRBJ2-3; D ambiguous. Trimming cost V 5 bases and J 2 bases, with 14 bases left between them. This CDR3 has 15 residues. Germline CDR1 MNHEY, CDR2 SVGAGI.